The clone carrying this TCR beta chain was counted a few times. What it binds is not known. Synthesis of TCR cDNA relied on 5'RACE template switching, which attached a universal primer site and UMIs. TCRdb independently ran MiXCR on the 5' RACE reads; one entry per CDR3 protein. This table holds some 400,000 distinct CDR3 sequences, 15% to 20% found once. These data belong to a study of T cells after yellow fever vaccination. At the level of the study: When fractions had low cell numbers, they were prepared with SMART-Seq v4 Ultra Low Input.

V was pared by 6 bases and J by 0 bases, with 14 bases between. Germline V CDR1 and CDR2: SGHTA, FQGTGA. CDR3 size: 16 residues. Notes on the study in general: Clones that expanded after primary vaccination mostly reappeared after the booster (over 95% CD4, about 91% CD8). One caveat is that FACS-sorted repertoires could contain abundant clonotypes contaminating from the bulk population.

Sample: PBMCs, taken before the yellow fever booster vaccination. The origin of this receptor is a man aged 18-30 years who received the YFV17D yellow fever vaccine. The chain recombines TRBV7-3 with TRBJ2-2; D possibly corresponds to TRBD2 (5 bases). The CDR3 region is CASRGAGNANTGELFF. The CDR3 DNA follows: TGTGCCAGCAGGGGCGCGGGTAACGCGAACACCGGGGAGCTGTTTTTT.